Following are 15 T cell receptor beta chains from one sample sequenced in a study of cytotoxic CD8 clonotypes in ibrutinib-treated CLL. Generated by immunoSEQ multiplex PCR, the TCRdb table keeps only in-frame clones and is missing some. Among fewer than 50,000 clones listed, about 65% were seen once. Specimen: PBMCs, collected after 24 months of ibrutinib treatment. These TCRs come from a human donor with chronic lymphocytic leukemia.

The chain employs TRBV21-1 and TRBJ1-5. TRBV21-1 is marked as a pseudogene. CDR3 size: 16 residues. The CDR3 loop is CASSIRTRSSNQPQHF. In DNA, the CDR3 is TGTGCCAGCAGCATCAGGACCCGGTCGAGCAATCAGCCCCAGCATTTT.

The rearrangement uses TRBV28 and TRBJ2-2, with D possibly TRBD1 on 6 matching bases. In germline, CDR1 is MDHEN, CDR2 SYDVKM. The CDR3 is 15 residues long. V shed 3 bases and J shed 0 bases, with 8 bases lying between them. In DNA form, the CDR3 reads TGTGCCAGCAGTTTGACAGGCCCGAACACCGGGGAGCTGTTTTTT. It specifies CASSLTGPNTGELFF.

The chain employs TRBV10-3 and TRBJ2-7; D is tentatively TRBD1 or TRBD2 (5 bases each). Trimming stripped 5 bases from V and 6 bases from J, with 11 bases between. The V gene's germline CDR1 is ENHRY and CDR2 SYGVKD. The CDR3 is 12 residues long. As DNA, the CDR3 is TGTGCCATCAGTCCCAGGGACGGCGAGCAGTACTTC. It translates to CAISPRDGEQYF.

The CDR3 protein is CASSIVFGRTYEQYF. For the CDR3, the DNA is TGTGCCAGTAGTATAGTCTTTGGCAGAACCTACGAGCAGTACTTC. The rearrangement links TRBV19 to TRBJ2-7; D remains ambiguous. Trimming stripped 1 base from V and 2 bases from J, with 12 bases between. The CDR3 covers 15 residues. CDR1 is LNHDA, CDR2 SQIVND, per germline (reference sequence).

The chain links TRBV6-1 to TRBJ2-7; D unresolved. The CDR3 contains 11 residues. Germline V gene sequence: CDR1 MNHNS, CDR2 SASEGT. Trimming stripped 4 bases from V and 5 bases from J, with 6 bases between. The CDR3 DNA reads TGTGCCAGCAGTGTGGTCGACGAGCAGTACTTC. It yields the protein CASSVVDEQYF.

This clone has a handful of counts. This chain joins TRBV7-6 and TRBJ2-5; no definite D call. V was trimmed by 1 base and J by 1 base, leaving 10 bases between them. The CDR3 runs 15 residues. CDR1 is SGHVS and CDR2 is FNYEAQ in the germline V gene. The CDR3 is CASSLEFGFQETQYF. For the CDR3, the DNA is TGTGCCAGCAGCTTAGAGTTTGGTTTCCAAGAGACCCAGTACTTC. The full variable domain, completed using reference TRBV7-6 and TRBJ2-5, is GAGVSQSPRYKVTKRGQDVALRCDPISGHVSLYWYRQALGQGPEFLTYFNYEAQQDKSGLPNDRFSAERPEGSISTLTIQRTEQRDSAMYRCASSLEFGFQETQYFGPGTRLLVL.

This clone was seen more than once but under ten times. V is TRBV6-1 and J is TRBJ2-3; 7 bases match TRBD1. V lost 6 bases, J lost 3 bases, and 6 bases stayed unmatched. The germline CDR1 and CDR2 sequences are MNHNS and SASEGT. The CDR3 sequence is 14 residues long. In nucleotides, the CDR3 is TGTGCCAGCAGAATTTACAGGGGTACAGATACGCAGTATTTT. It yields the protein CASRIYRGTDTQYF.

In this sample, this clone turned up once. The rearrangement joins TRBV11-2 to TRBJ1-4; 9 bases align to TRBD1. After removal of 6 bases from V and 5 bases from J, the junction contained 7 bases not matched to a gene. CDR3 size: 15 residues. Germline-derived CDR1 and CDR2 are SGHAT and FQNNGV. CDR3: CASSTPGTGNEKLFF. As DNA, the CDR3 is TGTGCCAGCAGTACGCCAGGGACAGGGAATGAAAAACTGTTTTTT. Together with reference TRBV11-2 and TRBJ1-4, the CDR3 gives the full variable domain: EAGVAQSPRYKIIEKRQSVAFWCNPISGHATLYWYQQILGQGPKLLIQFQNNGVVDDSQLPKDRFSAERLKGVDSTLKIQPAKLEDSAVYLCASSTPGTGNEKLFFGSGTQLSVL.

The rearrangement uses TRBV7-9 and TRBJ1-4, with D possibly TRBD1 on 6 matching bases. In germline, CDR1 is SEHNR, CDR2 FQNEAQ (reference sequence). The CDR3 consists of 14 residues. V was clipped by 2 bases and J by 8 bases, with 12 bases between them. The CDR3 protein is CASSLPQGREKLFF. DNA for the CDR3: TGTGCCAGCAGCTTACCACAGGGACGCGAAAAACTGTTTTTT.

The chain recombines TRBV4-2 with TRBJ2-5; 12 bases fit TRBD2. CDR1 LGHNA and CDR2 YNFKEQ come from the germline V gene. Trimming removed 2 bases from V and 4 bases from J; junction bases left unmatched: 17. The CDR3 spans 20 residues. The DNA for the CDR3 is TGTGCCAGCAGCCAAAGTGACACTCGGACTAGCGGGAACCCTGGAGAGACCCAGTACTTC. It is translated as CASSQSDTRTSGNPGETQYF.

The rearrangement links TRBV11-2 to TRBJ2-7; unclear D gene. Between the trimmed V and J ends, which lost 4 bases and 6 bases, there was a span of 13 bases. This CDR3 has 13 amino acids. In germline, CDR1 is SGHAT, CDR2 FQNNGV. CDR3 residues: CASSSLGISEQYF. As DNA, the CDR3 is TGTGCCAGCAGCTCCCTGGGAATCTCCGAGCAGTACTTC. Drawing the rest from reference TRBV11-2 and TRBJ2-7, the complete variable domain is EAGVAQSPRYKIIEKRQSVAFWCNPISGHATLYWYQQILGQGPKLLIQFQNNGVVDDSQLPKDRFSAERLKGVDSTLKIQPAKLEDSAVYLCASSSLGISEQYFGPGTRLTVT.

The genes are TRBV5-1 and TRBJ1-4; 10 bases match TRBD1. The CDR3 spans 14 residues. CDR1 is SGHRS and CDR2 is YFSETQ in the germline V gene. Trimming took 0 bases from V and 7 from J; bases not matched to a gene: 0. The CDR3: CASSLGTGGEKLFF. CDR3 nucleotide sequence: TGCGCCAGCAGCTTGGGGACAGGGGGTGAAAAACTGTTTTTT.

The gene calls are TRBV7-3 and TRBJ2-7, with 11 bases fitting TRBD2. Unmatched junction bases numbered 1, after V lost 3 bases and J lost 0 bases. The CDR3 runs 15 residues. Germline assignment: CDR1 SGHTA and CDR2 FQGTGA. CDR3 nucleotide sequence: TGTGCCAGCAGCTTTAGCGGGGGGGCCTCCTACGAGCAGTACTTC. Protein sequence: CASSFSGGASYEQYF.

This clone turned up a few times. The chain combines TRBV7-9 with TRBJ2-5; D gene ambiguous. CDR3 size: 19 residues. V lost 3 bases and J lost 3, with 26 bases in between. CDR1 SEHNR and CDR2 FQNEAQ come from the germline V gene (reference sequence). CDR3 residues: CASSFGQIVGSEIKETQYF. Written as DNA, the CDR3 is TGTGCCAGCAGCTTTGGCCAGATCGTGGGAAGCGAGATAAAAGAGACCCAGTACTTC.

In this sample, this clone turned up a few times. The chain is built from TRBV5-1 and TRBJ2-7; 11 bases align to TRBD2. The CDR3 extends over 15 amino acids. The germline gives CDR1 SGHRS, CDR2 YFSETQ. V shed 2 bases, J shed 0 bases, and the junction held 1 base outside the gene matches. CDR3 coding DNA: TGCGCCAGCAGCTTTAGCGGGGGGGCCTCCTACGAGCAGTACTTC. Protein sequence: CASSFSGGASYEQYF.